The 32 T cell receptor beta chains given below trace back to one sample, sequenced in a study of T-cell reconstitution after alpha-beta-depleted transplantation in children. Unique molecular identifiers tagged the TCRbeta library. Each CDR3 protein is one row after TCRdb ran MiXCR on the PCR reads. The sample records some 590,000 distinct CDR3 sequences, about 10% being singletons. The specimen comprised PBMCs from the stem cell graft donor, sampled from the stem cell graft. All receptors come from a human donor who donated a stem cell graft to a child with acute myeloid leukemia.

The chain uses TRBV9 and TRBJ2-3; TRBD1 is a possible D gene (6 bases). V shed 1 base and J shed 2 bases, with 14 bases lying between them. The germline gives CDR1 SGDLS, CDR2 YYNGEE. The CDR3 runs to 16 residues. CDR3 bases: TGTGCCAGCAGCGTATTCGACAGGCCCCACACAGATACGCAGTATTTT. The encoded protein is CASSVFDRPHTDTQYF. Combining the CDR3 with reference TRBV9 and TRBJ2-3 gives the whole variable domain DSGVTQTPKHLITATGQRVTLRCSPRSGDLSVYWYQQSLDQGLQFLIQYYNGEERAKGNILERFSAQQFPDLHSELNLSSLELGDSALYFCASSVFDRPHTDTQYFGPGTRLTVL.

The J gene is TRBJ2-3, the V gene TRBV3-1; TRBD1 or TRBD2 may be the D gene (5 bases each). The CDR3 is 19 amino acids. Trimming cost V 8 bases and J 1 base, with 28 bases left between them. Germline V CDR1 and CDR2: LGHDT, YNNKEL (reference sequence). The CDR3 DNA sequence: TGTGCCAGCTGTTTCGGGAATTTATTCGGGACGCTCGGCACAGATACGCAGTATTTT. Its translation is CASCFGNLFGTLGTDTQYF.

This clonotype has more than one count but fewer than ten. The rearrangement links TRBV4-3 to TRBJ2-7; 10 bases match TRBD2. V dropped 0 bases and J dropped 0; count of bases not matched to a gene: 2. Germline V gene sequence: CDR1 LGHNA, CDR2 YSLEER. The CDR3 runs 16 residues. The DNA for the CDR3 is TGCGCCAGCAGCCAAGAAGTAGCGGGAGGCTCCTACGAGCAGTACTTC. Translating gives CASSQEVAGGSYEQYF.

This clonotype has just one count. The CDR3 sequence is CASSFGGPTHDTQYF. Written as DNA, the CDR3 is TGTGCCAGCAGTTTCGGGGGGCCGACGCACGATACGCAGTATTTT. V is TRBV28 and J is TRBJ2-3; TRBD2 might be the D (7 bases). The length of the CDR3 is 15 residues. Looked up from germline, CDR1 is MDHEN and CDR2 is SYDVKM. Deletions cut 3 bases from V and 6 bases from J, with 16 bases between. The full variable domain, rest sourced from reference TRBV28 and TRBJ2-3, is DVKVTQSSRYLVKRTGEKVFLECVQDMDHENMFWYRQDPGLGLRLIYFSYDVKMKEKGDIPEGYSVSREKKERFSLILESASTNQTSMYLCASSFGGPTHDTQYFGPGTRLTVL.

This clonotype appeared a few times. The chain combines TRBV12-3 or TRBV12-4 with TRBJ2-2; 7 bases are a match to TRBD2. The length of the CDR3 is 15 residues. With 4 bases clipped from V and 6 bases from J, the junction kept 8 bases outside the gene matches. The CDR3 protein is CASSSVGGRAGELFF. The CDR3, as DNA: TGTGCCAGCAGTTCCGTGGGAGGGAGGGCCGGGGAGCTGTTTTTT.

This clonotype has ten or more counts. The rearrangement joins TRBV20-1 to TRBJ2-3; no firm D call. CDR3 length: 13 residues. Trimming cost V 4 bases and J 1 base, with 9 bases left between them. Germline assignment: CDR1 DFQATT and CDR2 SNEGSKA (reference sequence). The CDR3: CSAKTRGTDTQYF. The DNA for the CDR3 is TGCAGTGCTAAAACTCGGGGCACAGATACGCAGTATTTT.

The chain employs TRBV18 and TRBJ1-5; D might be TRBD1 (5 bases). CDR1 KGHSH and CDR2 LQKENI come from the germline V gene. Trimming took 4 bases from V and 3 from J, leaving 13 bases between them. The CDR3 has 15 amino acids. For the CDR3, the DNA is TGTGCCAGCTCACTCGACCGGGACCTCAATCAGCCCCAGCATTTT. Protein: CASSLDRDLNQPQHF.

There are a few counts of this clonotype. This sequence joins TRBV5-4 and TRBJ2-3, with D tentatively TRBD2 (5 bases). This CDR3 has 16 residues. Germline CDR1 SGHNT, CDR2 YYREEE (reference sequence). V dropped 4 bases and J dropped 1 base, with 16 bases sitting between them. For the CDR3, the DNA is TGTGCCAGCAGCCCGGAGCGGACCCGGGGCACAGATACGCAGTATTTT. Translated, it gives CASSPERTRGTDTQYF.

This clonotype was seen only a few times. The chain links TRBV12-3 or TRBV12-4 to TRBJ1-2; 7 nucleotides match TRBD1. The CDR3 spans 15 residues. The junction had 12 bases not matched to a gene; V was cut back by 4 bases and J by 7 bases. In DNA, the CDR3 is TGTGCCAGCAGTTCCCGACTCGACAGGGCTGGTGGCTACACCTTC. Translating it yields CASSSRLDRAGGYTF.

This clonotype was seen only a few times. DNA of the CDR3: TGCGCCAGCAGCCCTGGACGCTCCACCCCAACAGATACGCAGTATTTT. This sequence encodes CASSPGRSTPTDTQYF. The V and J genes are TRBV5-1 and TRBJ2-3; no reliable D call. This CDR3 has 16 amino acids. V was shortened by 4 bases and J by 3 bases, with 18 bases between the two germline ends. Germline-derived CDR1 and CDR2 are SGHRS and YFSETQ. The entire variable domain, with the rest obtained from reference TRBV5-1 and TRBJ2-3, is as follows: KAGVTQTPRYLIKTRGQQVTLSCSPISGHRSVSWYQQTPGQGLQFLFEYFSETQRNKGNFPGRFSGRQFSNSRSEMNVSTLELGDSALYLCASSPGRSTPTDTQYFGPGTRLTVL.

The chain carries TRBV20-1 and TRBJ2-3; possible D gene TRBD1, 6 bases. Between the trimmed V and J ends, which lost 4 bases and 5 bases, there was a span of 13 bases. This CDR3 comprises 13 residues. Germline CDR1 and CDR2: DFQATT and SNEGSKA (reference sequence). In DNA, the CDR3 is TGCAGTGCTAAGCAGGGGACCAAAGATACGCAGTATTTT. It yields the protein CSAKQGTKDTQYF.

In its sample, this clonotype was seen many times. The rearrangement uses TRBV25-1 and TRBJ2-5; the D call may be TRBD1 or TRBD2 (6 bases each). The V end was cut by 9 bases, the J end by 5 bases, with 13 bases between. From germline, CDR1 is MGHDK and CDR2 SYGVNS. CDR3 length: 12 amino acids. CDR3 bases: TGTGCCAGTGGCAGGGGAGGTGAGACCCAGTACTTC. This gives the protein CASGRGGETQYF.

This clonotype was detected ten times or more. The V call is TRBV3-1, the J call TRBJ2-1; 11 positions agree with TRBD2. From germline, CDR1 is LGHDT and CDR2 YNNKEL (reference sequence). CDR3 length: 17 residues. V shed 4 bases, J shed 1 base, and the junction held 6 bases outside the gene matches. The CDR3: CASSLRTSGRSYNEQFF. For the CDR3, the DNA is TGTGCCAGCAGCCTCCGGACTAGCGGGCGATCCTACAATGAGCAGTTCTTC.

Ten or more counts support this clonotype. The J gene is TRBJ2-2, the V gene TRBV5-1; a possible D gene is TRBD2 (6 bases). CDR1 and CDR2 from the germline V gene are SGHRS and YFSETQ. The CDR3 contains 13 residues. V was shortened by 2 bases and J by 6 bases, with 8 bases between the two germline ends. CDR3 in amino acids: CASSLSGAGELFF. The CDR3 nucleotides read TGCGCCAGCAGCTTATCGGGAGCCGGGGAGCTGTTTTTT.

This clonotype was seen repeatedly, ten times or more. The chain couples TRBV29-1 to TRBJ2-7, with unresolved D. The CDR3 is made up of 12 amino acids. Trimming shortened V by 6 bases and J by 3 bases, and 12 bases separated the two germline ends. CDR1 is SQVTM and CDR2 is ANQGSEA in the germline V gene. DNA for the CDR3: TGCAGCGTGCGCTTGGGGATCTACGAGCAGTACTTC. Translating gives CSVRLGIYEQYF.

This clonotype was observed many times. The chain combines TRBV7-8 with TRBJ2-1, with 7 bases identical to TRBD1. The CDR3 loop spans 15 amino acids. V lost 1 base, J lost 4 bases, and 4 bases stayed unmatched. Germline values: CDR1 SGHVS, CDR2 FQNEAQ. CDR3 DNA sequence: TGTGCCAGCAGCTTAGAAGGGGGCAGGTACAATGAGCAGTTCTTC. It yields the protein CASSLEGGRYNEQFF.

This clonotype appeared a few times. The chain recombines TRBV12-3 or TRBV12-4 with TRBJ1-5; D might be TRBD1 (5 bases). V was trimmed by 8 bases and J by 2 bases, leaving 10 bases between them. The length of the CDR3 is 13 residues. The DNA for the CDR3 is TGTGCCAGCCATGGAGGGGGCAATCAGCCCCAGCATTTT. It specifies CASHGGGNQPQHF.

This rearrangement joins TRBV5-1 to TRBJ2-2; TRBD1 matches at 7 bases. The CDR3 contains 15 residues. Germline trimming cut 5 bases from V and 0 bases from J; bases unmatched to any gene: 4. Per germline, CDR1 SGHRS and CDR2 YFSETQ. The CDR3 sequence is CASSQTGPNTGELFF. CDR3 coding DNA: TGCGCCAGCAGTCAGACAGGGCCGAACACCGGGGAGCTGTTTTTT.

The chain has TRBV5-1 and TRBJ2-1, with D perhaps TRBD2 (6 bases). This CDR3 has 15 residues. CDR1 is SGHRS and CDR2 is YFSETQ in the germline V gene. The germline V and J ends were trimmed by 2 bases and 5 bases, with 14 bases remaining between them. The CDR3: CASSLTASANNEQFF. CDR3 DNA sequence: TGCGCCAGCAGCTTAACGGCTAGCGCCAACAATGAGCAGTTCTTC. The variable domain in full, with the rest retrieved from reference TRBV5-1 and TRBJ2-1, is KAGVTQTPRYLIKTRGQQVTLSCSPISGHRSVSWYQQTPGQGLQFLFEYFSETQRNKGNFPGRFSGRQFSNSRSEMNVSTLELGDSALYLCASSLTASANNEQFFGPGTRLTVL.

This clonotype has a count of ten or more. The CDR3 DNA reads as TGTGCCAGCAGCCAACACCCCACCCACTACAATGAGCAGTTCTTC. This codes for CASSQHPTHYNEQFF. This sequence joins TRBV3-1 and TRBJ2-1; D is undetermined. Trimming removed 2 bases from V and 3 bases from J, with 11 bases in between. CDR1 is LGHDT and CDR2 is YNNKEL in the germline V gene (reference sequence). The CDR3 contains 15 residues.

V gene TRBV30 combines with J gene TRBJ1-3; 7 bases fit TRBD1. Per the germline V gene, CDR1 is GTSNPN and CDR2 is SVGIG (reference sequence). The V gene end was trimmed by 0 bases and the J gene end by 1 base; junction bases not matched to a gene: 6. The CDR3 is made up of 16 amino acids. The CDR3 spells CAWSVKKGASGNTIYF. The CDR3 region has the DNA TGTGCCTGGAGTGTTAAAAAGGGGGCTTCTGGAAACACCATATATTTT.

This chain connects TRBV10-3 to TRBJ2-1; D ambiguous. The germline CDR1 and CDR2 sequences are ENHRY and SYGVKD. The CDR3 is made up of 13 amino acids. The V end lost 0 bases, the J end lost 11 bases, and 11 bases lay between the germline ends. CDR3 sequence: CAISESGGYKQFF. In nucleotides, the CDR3 is TGTGCCATCAGTGAGTCGGGCGGTTATAAGCAGTTCTTC.

The chain recombines TRBV3-1 with TRBJ2-2; D is possibly TRBD1 (5 bases). Germline loops: CDR1 LGHDT, CDR2 YNNKEL (reference sequence). The CDR3 runs to 15 residues. V dropped 11 bases and J dropped 4 bases, with 20 bases sitting between them. This chain's CDR3 is CASCRNKGATGELFF. CDR3 in DNA: TGTGCCTCCTGCCGTAACAAAGGGGCCACCGGGGAGCTGTTTTTT.

This chain uses TRBV24-1 with TRBJ2-1; D not resolved. Deletions cut 3 bases from V and 6 bases from J, with 8 bases between. The germline V gene has CDR1 KGHDR and CDR2 SFDVKD. The CDR3 is 13 amino acids. CDR3 protein: CATSDDTLNEQFF. In DNA form, the CDR3 reads TGTGCCACCAGTGATGATACCCTCAATGAGCAGTTCTTC.

This clonotype came up many times. The chain recombines TRBV20-1 with TRBJ2-2; no definite D call. CDR3 length: 14 residues. Trimming stripped 3 bases from V and 7 bases from J, with 15 bases between. From germline, CDR1 is DFQATT and CDR2 SNEGSKA (reference sequence). The DNA for the CDR3 is TGCAGTGCTAGGATTCCGCTAGTAGGCGGGGAGCTGTTTTTT. Translation: CSARIPLVGGELFF.

The V and J genes are TRBV6-5 and TRBJ2-2; 9 bases fit TRBD1. With 2 bases clipped from V and 2 bases from J, the junction kept 9 bases outside the gene matches. Germline V gene lookup returns CDR1 MNHEY and CDR2 SVGAGI. This CDR3 is 18 amino acids long. The CDR3 region is CASSYGPTGGTNTGELFF. Written as DNA, the CDR3 is TGTGCCAGCAGTTACGGACCTACAGGGGGCACCAACACCGGGGAGCTGTTTTTT.

The chain uses TRBV7-2 and TRBJ2-7; 7 bases align to TRBD2. Unmatched junction bases numbered 10, after V lost 1 base and J lost 4 bases. This CDR3 region has 16 residues. CDR1 and CDR2 (germline): SGHTA, FQGNSA. The CDR3 is CASSLDGAGVSYEQYF. CDR3 sequence (DNA): TGTGCCAGCAGCTTAGACGGGGCGGGGGTATCGTACGAGCAGTACTTC.

The table lists this clonotype with many counts. The rearrangement links TRBV12-3 or TRBV12-4 to TRBJ2-2; D might be TRBD2 (6 bases). The CDR3 runs to 18 residues. Trimming removed 4 bases from V and 2 bases from J, with 20 bases in between. The CDR3 is CASSSFQGGSGNTGELFF. The CDR3 DNA reads TGTGCCAGCAGTTCTTTCCAGGGTGGTAGCGGTAACACCGGGGAGCTGTTTTTT.

This clonotype has more than one count but fewer than ten. The chain uses TRBV27 and TRBJ1-2; a possible D gene is TRBD1 (6 bases). Germline loops: CDR1 MNHEY, CDR2 SMNVEV (reference sequence). Trimming took off 8 bases at V and 8 bases at J, with 18 bases between the two ends. The CDR3 has 13 residues. CDR3 sequence (DNA): TGTGCCAGCGGGGGGATTACAGGGCACGGCTACACCTTC. Its protein is CASGGITGHGYTF.

This chain uses TRBV7-2 with TRBJ2-5, with 12 bases fitting TRBD1. Germline V lookup: CDR1 SGHTA, CDR2 FQGNSA. This CDR3 has 15 amino acids. With 6 bases clipped from V and 8 bases from J, the junction kept 10 bases outside the gene matches. In DNA form, the CDR3 reads TGTGCCAGCAGTTACTCCGGGACAGGGGGCATCACCCAGTACTTC. Translation gives CASSYSGTGGITQYF.

At least ten counts were recorded for this clonotype. The chain employs TRBV29-1 and TRBJ1-2; 9 bases match TRBD1. The CDR3 extends over 12 amino acids. CDR1 SQVTM and CDR2 ANQGSEA come from the germline V gene. V lost 4 bases and J lost 8; bases outside the gene matches: 5. In nucleotides, the CDR3 is TGCAGCGTTGCAGGACAGGGGTACGGCTACACCTTC. As protein: CSVAGQGYGYTF.

The CDR3 DNA sequence: TGTGCCAGCAGCTTAGGGACCAGCGGGAGCGGGCATGAGCAGTTCTTC. It specifies CASSLGTSGSGHEQFF. The rearrangement links TRBV7-6 to TRBJ2-1; 8 positions match TRBD2. The CDR3 is 16 amino acids. J gave up 8 bases and V 1 base, and 10 bases lay outside the gene matches. Germline V gene lookup returns CDR1 SGHVS and CDR2 FNYEAQ.